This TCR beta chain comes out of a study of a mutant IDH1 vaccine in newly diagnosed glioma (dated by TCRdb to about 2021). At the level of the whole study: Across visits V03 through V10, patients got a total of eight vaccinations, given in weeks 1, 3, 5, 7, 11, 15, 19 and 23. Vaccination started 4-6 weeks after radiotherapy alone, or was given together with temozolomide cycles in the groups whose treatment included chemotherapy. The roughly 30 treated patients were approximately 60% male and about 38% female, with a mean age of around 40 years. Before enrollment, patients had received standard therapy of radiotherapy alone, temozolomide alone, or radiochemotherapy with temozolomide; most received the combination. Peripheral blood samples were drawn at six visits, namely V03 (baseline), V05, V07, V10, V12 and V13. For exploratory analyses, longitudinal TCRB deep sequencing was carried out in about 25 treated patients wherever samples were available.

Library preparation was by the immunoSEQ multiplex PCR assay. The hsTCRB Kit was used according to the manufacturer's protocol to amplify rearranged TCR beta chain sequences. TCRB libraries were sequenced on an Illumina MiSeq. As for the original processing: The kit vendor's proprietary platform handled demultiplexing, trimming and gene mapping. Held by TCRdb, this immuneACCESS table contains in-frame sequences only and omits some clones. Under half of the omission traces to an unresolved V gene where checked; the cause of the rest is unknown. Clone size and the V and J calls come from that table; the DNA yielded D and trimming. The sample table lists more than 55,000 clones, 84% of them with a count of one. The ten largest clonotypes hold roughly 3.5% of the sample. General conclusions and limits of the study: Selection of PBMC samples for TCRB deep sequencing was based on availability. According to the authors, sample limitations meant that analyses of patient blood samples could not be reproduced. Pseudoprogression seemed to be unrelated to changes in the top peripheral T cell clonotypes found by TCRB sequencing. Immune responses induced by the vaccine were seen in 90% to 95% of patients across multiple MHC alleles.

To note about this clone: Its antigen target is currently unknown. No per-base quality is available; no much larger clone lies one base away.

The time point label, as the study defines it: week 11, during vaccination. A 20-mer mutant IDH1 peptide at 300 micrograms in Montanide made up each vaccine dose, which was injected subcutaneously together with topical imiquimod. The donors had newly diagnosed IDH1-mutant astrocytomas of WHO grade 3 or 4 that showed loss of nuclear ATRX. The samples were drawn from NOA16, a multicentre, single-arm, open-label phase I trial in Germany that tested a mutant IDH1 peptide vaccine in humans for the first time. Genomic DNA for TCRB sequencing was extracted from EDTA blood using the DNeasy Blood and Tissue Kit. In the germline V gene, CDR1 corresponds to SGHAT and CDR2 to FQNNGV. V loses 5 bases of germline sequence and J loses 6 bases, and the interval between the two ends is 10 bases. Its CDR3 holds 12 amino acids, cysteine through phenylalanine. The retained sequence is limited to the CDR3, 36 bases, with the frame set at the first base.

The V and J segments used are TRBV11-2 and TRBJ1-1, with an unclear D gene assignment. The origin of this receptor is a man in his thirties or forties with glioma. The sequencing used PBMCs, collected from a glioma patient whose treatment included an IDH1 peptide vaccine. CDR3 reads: CASSPSYAEAFF. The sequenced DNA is TGTGCCAGCAGCCCTTCTTACGCTGAAGCTTTCTTT. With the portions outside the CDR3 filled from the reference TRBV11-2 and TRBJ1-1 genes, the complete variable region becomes EAGVAQSPRYKIIEKRQSVAFWCNPISGHATLYWYQQILGQGPKLLIQFQNNGVVDDSQLPKDRFSAERLKGVDSTLKIQPAKLEDSAVYLCASSPSYAEAFFGQGTRLTVV.